This record concerns one T cell receptor (beta chain) sequence. The data derive from a study of blood T cell repertoires in COVID-19. Looking at the study overall: The United States, Italy and Spain supplied acute and convalescent COVID-19 samples. T cells, B-cell-depleted T cells, or PBMCs supplied cDNA or gDNA.

Assay used: immunoSEQ multiplex PCR; TCRdb lists only in-frame clones, some missing. The profile covers 200,000 to 250,000 clones, with around 90% appearing a single time and under 4.5% taken by the ten largest. This CDR3 is 15 amino acids long. V gave up 5 bases and J gave up 0 bases; unmatched junction bases: 1. Germline V lookup: CDR1 SGHVS, CDR2 FNYEAQ. Participants came from roughly 25 US areas, aged about 18 to 100 years. Researchers sorted participants into cohorts using their self-reported clinical history. Sequencing was performed on PBMCs or T cells enriched from blood (not recorded which). The rearrangement uses TRBV7-6 and TRBJ2-1; TRBD2 aligns across 10 bases. This sequence was found in a woman aged 25 to 45 who had been exposed to COVID-19. The CDR3 spells CASSRTSGSYNEQFF. The CDR3 DNA sequence: TGTGCCAGCAGCAGGACTAGCGGCTCCTACAATGAGCAGTTCTTC.